The T cell receptor (beta chain) under discussion was sequenced for a study of beta chain features in type 1 diabetes. Across the whole study: Age, gender and cell yields were alike across patients and healthy donors. Study-level results: Patients and controls would be equally affected if PCR favored shorter templates. The VDJ junctions of type 1 diabetes patients carried fewer insertions and more deletions. When cDNA is sequenced, cells with high TCR expression could be over-represented.

V lost 4 bases and J lost 5, with 11 bases in between. The CDR3 has 13 residues. Germline CDR1 is MDHEN and CDR2 is SYDVKM. Reverse transcription of all isolated RNA meant that expressed TCRB transcripts were sequenced. Data came from immunoSEQ multiplex PCR; TCRdb stores just in-frame clones and leaves some out. This table holds hundreds of thousands of clones, around 13% found once. A word on this clone: The antigen is undetermined.

The TCR sequence derives from a young man in good health. The V gene is TRBV28, the J gene TRBJ2-5; D may be TRBD1 (5 bases). The sample comprised naive CD4+ T cells from blood. CDR3 in amino acids: CASSSHRWETQYF. CDR3 DNA: TGTGCCAGCAGTTCCCACAGGTGGGAGACCCAGTACTTC.